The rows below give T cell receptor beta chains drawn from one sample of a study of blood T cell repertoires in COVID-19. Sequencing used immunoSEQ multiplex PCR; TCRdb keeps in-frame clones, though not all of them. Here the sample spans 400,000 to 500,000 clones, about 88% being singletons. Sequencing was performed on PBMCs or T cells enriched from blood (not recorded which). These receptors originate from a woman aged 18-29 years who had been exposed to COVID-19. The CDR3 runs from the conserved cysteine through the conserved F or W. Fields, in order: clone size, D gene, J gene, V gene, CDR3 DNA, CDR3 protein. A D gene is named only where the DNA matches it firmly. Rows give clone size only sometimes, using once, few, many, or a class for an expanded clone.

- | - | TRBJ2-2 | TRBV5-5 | TGTGCCAGCAGCGAGGAAACCGGGGAGCTGTTTTTT | CASSEETGELFF
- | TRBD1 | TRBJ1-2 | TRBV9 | TGTGCCAGCAGCGTAGGGGCGGACAGGGGGCCGTATGGCTACACCTTC | CASSVGADRGPYGYTF
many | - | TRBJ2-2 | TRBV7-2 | TGTGCCAGCAGCTTAAACACGATCGGGGAGCTGTTTTTT | CASSLNTIGELFF
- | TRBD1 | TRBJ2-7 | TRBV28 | TGTGCCAGCAGTGAACGGACAGGGGTAGGCAAGCAGTACTTC | CASSERTGVGKQYF
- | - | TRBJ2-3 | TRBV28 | TGTGCCAGCAGTTTCTTGAGTGAGGGCACAGATACGCAGTATTTT | CASSFLSEGTDTQYF
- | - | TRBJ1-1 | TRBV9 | TGTGCCAGCAGTCCCACGGGGGGGTGGACTGAAGCTTTCTTT | CASSPTGGWTEAFF
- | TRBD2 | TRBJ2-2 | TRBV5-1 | TGCGCCAGCAGCCATAGCGGGAGGGCCAACACCGGGGAGCTGTTTTTT | CASSHSGRANTGELFF
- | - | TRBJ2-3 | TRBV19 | TGTGCCAGTAGTATAGGTAGGGGACTTTCAGATACGCAGTATTTT | CASSIGRGLSDTQYF
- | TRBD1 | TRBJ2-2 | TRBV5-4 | TGTGCCAGCAGCGCGGACAGGCCCGCCGGGGAGCTGTTTTTT | CASSADRPAGELFF
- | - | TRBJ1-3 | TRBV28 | TGTGCCAGCAGCGCCGGGGGGGGAGGAAACACCATATATTTT | CASSAGGGGNTIYF
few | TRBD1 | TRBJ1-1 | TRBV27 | TGTGCCAGCGGGCGACAGGGGGTCGCCACTGAAGCTTTCTTT | CASGRQGVATEAFF
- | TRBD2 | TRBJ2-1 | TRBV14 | TGTGCCAGCAGCCAGTTAGGGACTAGCGATGAGCAGTTCTTC | CASSQLGTSDEQFF
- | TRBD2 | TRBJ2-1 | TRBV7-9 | TGTGCCAGCAGCCCTAGCGGGAGGGCCTCCCCCTACAATGAGCAGTTCTTC | CASSPSGRASPYNEQFF
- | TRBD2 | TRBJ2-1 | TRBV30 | TGTGCCTGGAGCAAGATAGCGGGGGGGAATGAGCAGTTCTTC | CAWSKIAGGNEQFF
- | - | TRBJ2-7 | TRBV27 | TGTGCCAGCAGTTTCCGGCCCGCAGGGACATTGTCAACTACCTACGAGCAGTACTTC | CASSFRPAGTLSTTYEQYF
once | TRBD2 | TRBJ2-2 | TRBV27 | TGTGCCAGCAGTCGGGCGACTAGCGGCCTAGCCGGGGAGCTGTTTTTT | CASSRATSGLAGELFF
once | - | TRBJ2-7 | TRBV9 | TGTGCCAGCAGCGTAGGGGGGGGCTCTGGCGAGCAGTACTTC | CASSVGGGSGEQYF
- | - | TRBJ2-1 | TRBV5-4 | TGTGCCAGCAGCTTGACGGGTAGCTCCTACAATGAGCAGTTCTTC | CASSLTGSSYNEQFF
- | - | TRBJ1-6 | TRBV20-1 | TGCAGTGCTAGAGGGAGTAAGGCCCTCCACTTT | CSARGSKALHF
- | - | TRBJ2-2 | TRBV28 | TGTGCCAGCAGTTGGCTTCGTATCAGCACCGGGGAGCTGTTTTTT | CASSWLRISTGELFF
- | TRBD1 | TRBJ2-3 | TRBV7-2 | TGTGCCAGCAGCCAACAAACAGGGGGAGATACGCAGTATTTT | CASSQQTGGDTQYF
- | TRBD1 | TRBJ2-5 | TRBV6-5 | TGTGCCAGCAGTCGACAGGGTGGAAGGGAGACCCAGTACTTC | CASSRQGGRETQYF
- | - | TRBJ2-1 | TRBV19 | TGTGCCAGTAGTATAGTAGGAGCGAGTGACCACAATGAGCAGTTCTTC | CASSIVGASDHNEQFF